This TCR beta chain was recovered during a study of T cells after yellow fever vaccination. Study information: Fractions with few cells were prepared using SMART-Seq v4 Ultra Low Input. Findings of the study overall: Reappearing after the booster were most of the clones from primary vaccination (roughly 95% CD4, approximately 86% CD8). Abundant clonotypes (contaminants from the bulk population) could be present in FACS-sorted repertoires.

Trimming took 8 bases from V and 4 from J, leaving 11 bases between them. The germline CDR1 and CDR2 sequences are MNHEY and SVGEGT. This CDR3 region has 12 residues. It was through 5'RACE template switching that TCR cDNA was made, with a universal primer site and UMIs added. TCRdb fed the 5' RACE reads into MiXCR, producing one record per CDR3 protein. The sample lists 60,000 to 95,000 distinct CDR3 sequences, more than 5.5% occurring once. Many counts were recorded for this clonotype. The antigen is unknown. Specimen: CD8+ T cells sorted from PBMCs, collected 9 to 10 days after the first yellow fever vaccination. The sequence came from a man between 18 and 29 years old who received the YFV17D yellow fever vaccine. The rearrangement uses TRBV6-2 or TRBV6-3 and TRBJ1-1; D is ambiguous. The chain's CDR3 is CASGTVGTEAFF. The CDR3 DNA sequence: TGTGCCAGCGGTACGGTGGGCACTGAAGCTTTCTTT.